One sample yielded the 22 T cell receptor beta chains listed below, sequenced in a study of blood T cell repertoires in COVID-19. Measured with immunoSEQ multiplex PCR; TCRdb has only the in-frame clones, and not every one. The sample holds some 280,000 clones, just over 85% seen once. The sample was peripheral blood. These receptors originate from a woman aged 25 to 45 with active or convalescent COVID-19.

The CDR3 DNA is TGTGCCAGCAGTGATGCCAACTCGGTCTCTGGGGCCAACGTCCTGACTTTC. This encodes CASSDANSVSGANVLTF. The rearrangement uses TRBV6-1 and TRBJ2-6; D is undetermined. Germline V gives CDR1 MNHNS, CDR2 SASEGT. The CDR3 runs 17 residues. V lost 3 bases and J lost 0, with 12 bases in between.

A remark on this clone: The identical CDR3 is also encoded by other nucleotide sequences in the sample. The chain links TRBV5-1 to TRBJ1-1; the match to TRBD1 covers 8 bases. This CDR3 spans 15 amino acids. Germline V gives CDR1 SGHRS, CDR2 YFSETQ. Germline trimming cut 3 bases from V and 1 base from J; bases unmatched to any gene: 5. CDR3 in amino acids: CASSSRTGSNTEAFF. The CDR3 region has the DNA TGCGCCAGCAGCTCCAGGACAGGGTCGAACACTGAAGCTTTCTTT. Full variable domain (outside the CDR3, taken from reference TRBV5-1 and TRBJ1-1): KAGVTQTPRYLIKTRGQQVTLSCSPISGHRSVSWYQQTPGQGLQFLFEYFSETQRNKGNFPGRFSGRQFSNSRSEMNVSTLELGDSALYLCASSSRTGSNTEAFFGQGTRLTVV.

This CDR3 is CAWSGSGWTNYGYTF. The CDR3, as DNA: TGTGCCTGGAGTGGTTCGGGCTGGACAAACTATGGCTACACCTTC. The chain links TRBV30 to TRBJ1-2; possibly TRBD1 for D (5 bases). V gave up 1 base and J gave up 2 bases, with 14 bases separating them. The germline gives CDR1 GTSNPN, CDR2 SVGIG (reference sequence). The CDR3 is 15 residues long.

J is TRBJ1-3 and V is TRBV28; D remains ambiguous. This CDR3 has 17 residues. Germline assignment: CDR1 MDHEN and CDR2 SYDVKM. The V gene lost 6 bases and the J gene lost 0 bases, with 18 bases spanning the gap. CDR3 region: CASRSFGGVPSGNTIYF. The CDR3 region has the DNA TGTGCCAGCAGGTCTTTCGGCGGGGTCCCCTCTGGAAACACCATATATTTT.

The chain is built from TRBV11-3 and TRBJ1-1, with a tentative D call TRBD1 (6 bases). The CDR3 covers 13 residues. Per the germline V gene, CDR1 is SGHNT and CDR2 is YENEEA. Trimming took off 1 base at V and 6 bases at J, with 9 bases between the two ends. CDR3 DNA: TGTGCCAGCAGCTTAGCTCAGGGGTCTGAAGCTTTCTTT. This sequence encodes CASSLAQGSEAFF. The whole variable domain, filled in from reference TRBV11-3 and TRBJ1-1, reads EAGVVQSPRYKIIEKKQPVAFWCNPISGHNTLYWYLQNLGQGPELLIRYENEEAVDDSQLPKDRFSAERLKGVDSTLKIQPAELGDSAVYLCASSLAQGSEAFFGQGTRLTVV.

The V and J genes are TRBV9 and TRBJ2-2; 14 bases match TRBD2. V dropped 4 bases and J dropped 7; count of bases not matched to a gene: 6. This CDR3 region has 16 residues. Germline V gives CDR1 SGDLS, CDR2 YYNGEE. This CDR3 is CASSTTSGGARGELFF. The CDR3 region has the DNA TGTGCCAGCAGCACGACTAGCGGGGGGGCCCGCGGGGAGCTGTTTTTT. The full variable domain, in which reference TRBV9 and TRBJ2-2 provide the parts outside the CDR3, is DSGVTQTPKHLITATGQRVTLRCSPRSGDLSVYWYQQSLDQGLQFLIQYYNGEERAKGNILERFSAQQFPDLHSELNLSSLELGDSALYFCASSTTSGGARGELFFGEGSRLTVL.

V usage is TRBV4-1 and J usage is TRBJ1-5, with 8 bases matching TRBD1. The ends lost 4 bases at V and 6 bases at J; junction bases unmatched: 5. The CDR3 extends over 14 amino acids. Germline V gives CDR1 MGHRA, CDR2 YSYEKL. CDR3 nucleotide sequence: TGCGCCAGCAGCCCCGACAGGGGTACTCAGCCCCAGCATTTT. Encoded protein: CASSPDRGTQPQHF.

The rearrangement links TRBV6-5 to TRBJ1-2; D remains ambiguous. CDR3 length: 13 residues. Trimming stripped 5 bases from V and 11 bases from J, with 18 bases between. Germline V gene lookup returns CDR1 MNHEY and CDR2 SVGAGI. The CDR3 is CASSPFLGRRYTF. For the CDR3, the DNA is TGTGCCAGCAGTCCGTTCCTGGGTAGGAGATACACCTTC.

V is TRBV5-1 and J is TRBJ1-2, with 10 bases lining up with TRBD1. J lost 8 bases, V lost 4 bases, and 8 bases had no gene match. This CDR3 spans 14 amino acids. Germline values: CDR1 SGHRS, CDR2 YFSETQ. DNA of the CDR3: TGCGCCAGCAGCAGGGACAGGGGAGGGCAAGGCTACACCTTC. Protein product: CASSRDRGGQGYTF.

The V gene is TRBV3-1 (or the pseudogene TRBV3-2), the J gene TRBJ1-6, with D perhaps matching TRBD1 (6 bases). Germline assignment: CDR1 LGHDT and CDR2 YNNKEL (reference sequence). The CDR3 extends over 14 amino acids. Trimming removed 1 base from V and 11 bases from J, with 12 bases in between. This chain's CDR3 is CASSQGTVRAPLHF. The CDR3 nucleotides are TGTGCCAGCAGCCAAGGGACAGTTCGTGCACCCCTCCACTTT.

This chain links TRBV5-8 with TRBJ2-2; TRBD2 agrees at 12 bases. Per germline, CDR1 SGHTS and CDR2 YDEGEE. With 0 bases clipped from V and 3 bases from J, the junction kept 0 bases outside the gene matches. This CDR3 has 16 residues. In nucleotides, the CDR3 is TGTGCCAGCAGCTTGGGACTAGCGGGAGACACCGGGGAGCTGTTTTTT. Translation gives CASSLGLAGDTGELFF.

This chain uses TRBV28 with TRBJ1-5, with 9 bases aligning to TRBD1. V was clipped by 6 bases and J by 7 bases; unmatched bases: 10. The CDR3 runs to 15 residues. Germline lookup yields CDR1 MDHEN and CDR2 SYDVKM. The CDR3 DNA reads TGTGCCAGCAGCCCTATAACAGGGGGCCAGCAGCCCCAGCATTTT. Translating it yields CASSPITGGQQPQHF.

The chain combines TRBV20-1 with TRBJ2-1, with D perhaps TRBD1 (5 bases). CDR3 length equals 14 residues. Trimming left V 3 bases short and J 1 base short, with 10 bases between. Germline V gives CDR1 DFQATT, CDR2 SNEGSKA (reference sequence). CDR3 sequence reads: CSASRGHSYNEQFF. The CDR3 DNA reads as TGCAGTGCTAGTAGGGGTCATTCCTACAATGAGCAGTTCTTC.

V usage is TRBV6-2 or TRBV6-3 and J usage is TRBJ2-5, with D hard to call. The germline CDR1 and CDR2 sequences are MNHEY and SVGEGT. Trimming took 5 bases from V and 5 from J, leaving 6 bases between them. This CDR3 is built from 11 residues. Here the CDR3 DNA reads TGTGCCAGCAGTAGCATGGAGACCCAGTACTTC. Translating it yields CASSSMETQYF.

The chain couples TRBV5-1 to TRBJ2-5; maybe TRBD2 (7 bases). V lost 0 bases and J 1 base, leaving 16 bases between the germline ends. Germline assignment: CDR1 SGHRS and CDR2 YFSETQ. This CDR3 is built from 17 residues. The CDR3 protein is CASSLGRGASRQETQYF. In nucleotides, the CDR3 is TGCGCCAGCAGCTTGGGCCGGGGGGCATCACGCCAAGAGACCCAGTACTTC.

The chain employs TRBV11-1 and TRBJ2-7; 10 bases are a match to TRBD2. The V segment lost 1 base and the J segment 1 base; nucleotides outside the gene matches: 4. The length of the CDR3 is 16 residues. CDR1 is SGHAT and CDR2 is FQDESV in the germline V gene (reference sequence). The DNA for the CDR3 is TGTGCCAGCAGCTTAGTGGGGACTAGCGTTTCCTACGAGCAGTACTTC. Translated: CASSLVGTSVSYEQYF.

The rearrangement links TRBV6-2 or TRBV6-3 to TRBJ2-3; 10 bases agree with TRBD2. The CDR3 length is 16 residues. J was trimmed by 0 bases and V by 6 bases; bases with no gene match: 6. Germline V gene data show CDR1 as MNHEY and CDR2 as SVGEGT. In DNA form, the CDR3 reads TGTGCCAGCAGCATTAGCGGGGGGACAAGCACAGATACGCAGTATTTT. Translating it yields CASSISGGTSTDTQYF.

The chain joins TRBV7-2 to TRBJ1-1, with 7 positions matching TRBD1. The CDR3 sequence is 15 residues long. Per germline, CDR1 SGHTA and CDR2 FQGNSA. V shed 2 bases, J shed 2 bases, and the junction held 5 bases outside the gene matches. The CDR3 DNA is TGTGCCAGCAGCTTAACGGCAGGGGGAAACACTGAAGCTTTCTTT. Protein product: CASSLTAGGNTEAFF.

The chain joins TRBV28 to TRBJ1-5, with TRBD1 as a possible D gene (5 bases). CDR1 and CDR2 (germline): MDHEN, SYDVKM. V was clipped by 2 bases and J by 3 bases, with 11 bases between them. CDR3 length: 15 residues. The CDR3 spells CASSLLDRDNQPQHF. In nucleotides, the CDR3 is TGTGCCAGCAGTTTACTCGACAGAGACAATCAGCCCCAGCATTTT.

This chain links TRBV18 with TRBJ1-5; no firm D call. CDR3 length: 15 amino acids. Trimming shortened V by 1 base and J by 5 bases, and 12 bases separated the two germline ends. Germline V gene sequence: CDR1 KGHSH, CDR2 LQKENI. The CDR3 loop is CASSPQRVADQPQHF. CDR3 in DNA: TGTGCCAGCTCACCACAAAGGGTAGCGGATCAGCCCCAGCATTTT.

V usage is TRBV2 and J usage is TRBJ2-5; 13 bases align to TRBD2. With 1 base clipped from V and 0 bases from J, the junction kept 5 bases outside the gene matches. This CDR3 has 18 residues. The germline gives CDR1 SNHLY, CDR2 FYNNEI. CDR3 sequence reads: CASSEVRLAGGYQETQYF. CDR3 nucleotide sequence: TGTGCCAGCAGTGAAGTTAGACTAGCGGGGGGCTACCAAGAGACCCAGTACTTC.

The gene calls are TRBV2 and TRBJ1-1; 7 nucleotides match TRBD1. Per the germline V gene, CDR1 is SNHLY and CDR2 is FYNNEI. This CDR3 contains 14 residues. The V gene end was trimmed by 0 bases and the J gene end by 6 bases; junction bases not matched to a gene: 4. CDR3 protein: CASSEAPQGSEAFF. CDR3 nucleotide sequence: TGTGCCAGCAGTGAAGCTCCACAGGGGTCTGAAGCTTTCTTT.